The rows below give T cell receptor beta chains drawn from one sample of a study of blood T cells in healthy people across ages. TCRdb ran MiXCR on the 5' RACE reads and lists one entry per CDR3 protein. The sample has some 1,800,000 distinct CDR3 sequences, more than 35% seen once. The sample was blood. All receptors come from a human donor in good health. Both conserved end residues are part of each CDR3. D genes are given only for firm matches. Clone size is shown for a subset of rows, as once, few, many or a class of expanded clone.

size	V	D	J	DNA	CDR3
-	TRBV13	TRBD2	TRBJ2-5	TGTGCCAGCAGCTTAGTAGCGGGGGAAGTCCAAGAGACCCAGTACTTC	CASSLVAGEVQETQYF
many	TRBV7-2	-	TRBJ1-2	TGTGCCAGCAGCTTAGCGGGGAGTTTGGGCTACACCTTC	CASSLAGSLGYTF
few	TRBV20-1	TRBD1	TRBJ2-1	TGCAGTGCTGGGGAACTCGGACAGGCATCCTACAATGAGCAGTTCTTC	CSAGELGQASYNEQFF
-	TRBV5-1	TRBD2	TRBJ2-1	TGCGCCAGCAACCCGGGACTAGCGGGGGAGTTCAATGAGCAGTTCTTC	CASNPGLAGEFNEQFF
-	TRBV27	-	TRBJ1-2	TGTGCCAGCAGTCCTACGGGCAGGGGAAACTATGGCTACACCTTC	CASSPTGRGNYGYTF
-	TRBV12-5	-	TRBJ2-1	TGTGCTAGTGGTTTGGCCCAGGTCTTAGTACACAATGAGCAGTTCTTC	CASGLAQVLVHNEQFF
-	TRBV20-1	-	TRBJ2-5	TGCAGTGCTAGGGGGGGTGTGTACCAAGAGACCCAGTACTTC	CSARGGVYQETQYF
-	TRBV6-2/TRBV6-3	-	TRBJ2-1	TGTGCCCCGCGGGTCCGCAAGACTAGTAATGACCCAAGCGATGAGCAGTTCTTC	CAPRVRKTSNDPSDEQFF
-	TRBV6-2/TRBV6-3	-	TRBJ2-7	TGTGCCAGCAGGAATCGCCTCGACAGGCCCCTGGAGCAGTACTTC	CASRNRLDRPLEQYF
few	TRBV20-1	-	TRBJ1-2	TGCAGTGCTAGATTCCAGGTCGGGTACTATGGCTACACCTTC	CSARFQVGYYGYTF
few	TRBV24-1	TRBD1	TRBJ2-1	TGTGCCACCAGTGATCCCGCACCCGGACAGGGGGCCATCAATGAGCAGTTCTTC	CATSDPAPGQGAINEQFF
-	TRBV3-1	TRBD2	TRBJ2-1	TGTGCCAGCAGCCTACACCCGGGACTAGCGGGGTCGAGCTCCTACAATGAGCAGTTCTTC	CASSLHPGLAGSSSYNEQFF
few	TRBV28	-	TRBJ2-4	TGTGCCACCCTTGGGGAAGGGGTGGACATTCAGTACTTC	CATLGEGVDIQYF
-	TRBV28	TRBD1	TRBJ1-2	TGTGCCAGCAACCCGACAGGGATGGTCGGCTACACCTTC	CASNPTGMVGYTF
-	TRBV19	-	TRBJ1-5	TGTGCCAGTAGTATGTGGCAAGACCAGCCCCAGCATTTT	CASSMWQDQPQHF
-	TRBV12-3/TRBV12-4	-	TRBJ2-7	TGTGCCAGCGCAACTTACTACGAGCAGTACTTC	CASATYYEQYF
few	TRBV29-1	-	TRBJ1-5	TGCAGCGCCCAGACGAGCACCAATCAGCCCCAGCATTTT	CSAQTSTNQPQHF
-	TRBV5-1	-	TRBJ2-3	TGCGCCAGCAGCTTTATACAGATCCCCACAGATACGCAGTATTTT	CASSFIQIPTDTQYF
few	TRBV29-1	-	TRBJ1-2	TGCAGCGCGGGGGGGGAGTCGGACTATGGCTACACCTTC	CSAGGESDYGYTF
-	TRBV6-5	TRBD1	TRBJ2-7	TGTGCCAGCAGTTACGCCGTGACAGGGTCCTACGAGCAGTACTTC	CASSYAVTGSYEQYF
few	TRBV3-1	-	TRBJ1-5	TGTGCCAGCAGTCCGGGGCTCGTTCAGCCCCAGCATTTT	CASSPGLVQPQHF
-	TRBV27	-	TRBJ2-2	TGTGCCAGCAGTCCCGGGACGCCTGCCGGGGAGCTGTTTTTT	CASSPGTPAGELFF
-	TRBV7-9	TRBD1	TRBJ2-5	TGTGCCGGCAGCCCACTCGCCAGGGGGCAAGAGACCCAGTACTTC	CAGSPLARGQETQYF
many	TRBV7-9	-	TRBJ2-5	TGTGCCAGCAGCTTCGAGAGAGAGACCCAGTACTTC	CASSFERETQYF
-	TRBV6-1	-	TRBJ1-5	TGTGCCAGCAGTGAAGGGGTACCAATTAGCAATCAGCCCCAGCATTTT	CASSEGVPISNQPQHF
many	TRBV29-1	-	TRBJ2-3	TGCAGCGTTGAAGAGGTTGGGAGAACTAGCACAGATACGCAGTATTTT	CSVEEVGRTSTDTQYF
-	TRBV29-1	TRBD1	TRBJ1-1	TGCAGCACCATAGGGACAGCCTATACAAACACTGAAGCTTTCTTT	CSTIGTAYTNTEAFF
-	TRBV6-6	-	TRBJ2-5	TGTGCCAGCAGTTACGCCACTGAGACCCAGTACTTC	CASSYATETQYF
-	TRBV20-1	-	TRBJ2-1	TGCAGTGCTACGCGGGCGGGGACCTACAATGAGCAGTTCTTC	CSATRAGTYNEQFF
-	TRBV12-3/TRBV12-4	-	TRBJ1-2	TGTGCCAGCAGTTATCGGACAGCGAGCTCATATGGCTACACCTTC	CASSYRTASSYGYTF
-	TRBV12-3/TRBV12-4	-	TRBJ2-3	TGTGCCAGCAGTTTAGCGGGGGCCTCAGATACGCAGTATTTT	CASSLAGASDTQYF